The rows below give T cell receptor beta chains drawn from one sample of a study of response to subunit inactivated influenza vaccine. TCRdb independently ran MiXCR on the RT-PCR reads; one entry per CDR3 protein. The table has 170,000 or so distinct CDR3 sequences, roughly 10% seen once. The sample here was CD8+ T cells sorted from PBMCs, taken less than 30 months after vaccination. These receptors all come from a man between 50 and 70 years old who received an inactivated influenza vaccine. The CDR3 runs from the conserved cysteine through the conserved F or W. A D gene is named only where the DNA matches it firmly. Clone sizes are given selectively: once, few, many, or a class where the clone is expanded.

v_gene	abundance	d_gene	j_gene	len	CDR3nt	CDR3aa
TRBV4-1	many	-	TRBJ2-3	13	TGCGCCAGCAGCCAGCCCTTTGCAGATACGCAGTATTTT	CASSQPFADTQYF
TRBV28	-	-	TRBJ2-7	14	TGTGCCAGCAGCCCCCTTTGGACTAAACACGAGCAGTACTTC	CASSPLWTKHEQYF
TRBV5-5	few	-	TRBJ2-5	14	TGTGCCAGCAGCCCTGGACACAACCAAGAGACCCAGTACTTC	CASSPGHNQETQYF
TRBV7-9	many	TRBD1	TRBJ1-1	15	TGTGCCAGCAGCTTGATTAGGACAGGGAATACTGAAGCTTTCTTT	CASSLIRTGNTEAFF
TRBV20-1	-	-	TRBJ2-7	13	TGCAGTGCTAGAGAGGGGATCAGCTACGAGCAGTACTTC	CSAREGISYEQYF
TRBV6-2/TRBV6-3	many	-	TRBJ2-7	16	TGTGCCAGCAGTTACTCGACACAGGACATCTCCTACGAGCAGTACTTC	CASSYSTQDISYEQYF
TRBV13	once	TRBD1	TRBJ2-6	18	TGTGCCAGCAGCTTACCTCGGGACAGGGGGACTGGGGCCAACGTCCTGACTTTC	CASSLPRDRGTGANVLTF
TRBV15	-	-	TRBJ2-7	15	TGTGCCACCAGCAGAGACAGGGGACTTGCCTACGAGCAGTACTTC	CATSRDRGLAYEQYF
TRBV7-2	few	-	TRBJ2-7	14	TGTGCCAGCAGCCCGAATACAGGCCCCTACGAGCAGTACTTC	CASSPNTGPYEQYF
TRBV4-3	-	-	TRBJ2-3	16	TGCGCCAGCAGCCAAGATGGCAGGGGAGAATACGATACGCAGTATTTT	CASSQDGRGEYDTQYF
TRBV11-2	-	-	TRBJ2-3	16	TGTGCCAGCAGCTTAGTTTACGGGGCACCCACAGATACGCAGTATTTT	CASSLVYGAPTDTQYF
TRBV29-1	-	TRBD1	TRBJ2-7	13	TGCAGCGTTGAATTGGGACAGTCCTACGAGCAGTACTTC	CSVELGQSYEQYF
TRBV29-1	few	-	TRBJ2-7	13	TGCAGCGTTGAGGTAGCGGCCACCTACGAGCAGTACTTC	CSVEVAATYEQYF
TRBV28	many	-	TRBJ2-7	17	TGTGCCAGCAGTTTATCTAGACAGGACTACTCCTCCTACGAGCAGTACTTC	CASSLSRQDYSSYEQYF
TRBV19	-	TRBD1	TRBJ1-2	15	TGTGCCACGGACCCCGGGACAGAGCTTTACTATGGCTACACCTTC	CATDPGTELYYGYTF
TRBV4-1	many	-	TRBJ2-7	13	TGCGCCAGCAGCCAAGGGGACGAGTACGAGCAGTACTTC	CASSQGDEYEQYF
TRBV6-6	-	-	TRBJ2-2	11	TGTGCCAGCAAGGCCGGCGGGGAGCTGTTTTTT	CASKAGGELFF
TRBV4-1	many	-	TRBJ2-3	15	TGCGCCAGCAGCCAAGTTTCGGTTGGCACAGATACGCAGTATTTT	CASSQVSVGTDTQYF
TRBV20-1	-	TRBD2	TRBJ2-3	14	TGCAGTGCCATGAGCGGGGTACGCACAGATACGCAGTATTTT	CSAMSGVRTDTQYF
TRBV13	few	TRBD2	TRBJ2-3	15	TGTGCCAGCAGCTATCGCGGGGGGAGCACAGATACGCAGTATTTT	CASSYRGGSTDTQYF
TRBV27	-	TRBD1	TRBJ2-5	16	TGTGCCAGCAGTCCAACAGGGGGCTTCCCCCAAGAGACCCAGTACTTC	CASSPTGGFPQETQYF
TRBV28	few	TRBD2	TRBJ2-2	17	TGTGCCAGCAGAACGACTAGCGGGAGGCCAGGGACCGGGGAGCTGTTTTTT	CASRTTSGRPGTGELFF
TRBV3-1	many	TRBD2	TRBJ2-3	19	TGTGCCAGCAGCCAAGATTTCTTACTAGCGGATTTGATTACAGATACGCAGTATTTT	CASSQDFLLADLITDTQYF
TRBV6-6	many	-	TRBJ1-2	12	TGTGCCAGCAGTTACGGTGGACATGGCTACACCTTC	CASSYGGHGYTF
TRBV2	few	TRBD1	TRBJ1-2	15	TGTGCCAGCGGAGAACCGGGACAGGGGCACTATGGCTACACCTTC	CASGEPGQGHYGYTF
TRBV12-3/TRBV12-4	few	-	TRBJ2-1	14	TGTGCCAGCAGTTTAGTTGTAAGCTACAATGAGCAGTTCTTC	CASSLVVSYNEQFF
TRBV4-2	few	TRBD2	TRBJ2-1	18	TGTGCCAGCAGCCAAGGTTATTCGCGGGAGTATAACGGCCATGAGCAGTTCTTC	CASSQGYSREYNGHEQFF
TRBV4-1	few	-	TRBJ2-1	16	TGCGCCAGCAGCCCCCACCCTAGCGCCGGCTACAATGAGCAGTTCTTC	CASSPHPSAGYNEQFF
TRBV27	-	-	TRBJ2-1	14	TGTGCCAGCAGTTTCTCCACGGGTGCCAATGAGCAGTTCTTC	CASSFSTGANEQFF
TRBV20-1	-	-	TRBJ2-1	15	TGCAGTGCTAGAGGACCGGCGGCGATATACAATGAGCAGTTCTTC	CSARGPAAIYNEQFF
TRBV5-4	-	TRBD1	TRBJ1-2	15	TGTGCCAGCAGCTTGGAAGGGACAGGATACTATGGCTACACCTTC	CASSLEGTGYYGYTF
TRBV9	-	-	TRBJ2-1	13	TGTGCCAGCAGCGTACTGTCCTCTTCTGAGCAGTTCTTC	CASSVLSSSEQFF
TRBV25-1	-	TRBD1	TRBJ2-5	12	TGTGCCACGGACAGGGGGCAAGAGACCCAGTACTTC	CATDRGQETQYF
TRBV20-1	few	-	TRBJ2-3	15	TGCAGTGCTTCCCTAGGAGGTGCTAGCACAGATACGCAGTATTTT	CSASLGGASTDTQYF
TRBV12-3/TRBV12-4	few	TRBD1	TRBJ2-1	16	TGTGCCAGCAGTGGGGACAGGGCCACCTCCTACAATGAGCAGTTCTTC	CASSGDRATSYNEQFF
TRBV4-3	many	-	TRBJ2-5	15	TGCGCCAGCAGCCAAGGAACAAGGCACCCAGAGACCCAGTACTTC	CASSQGTRHPETQYF
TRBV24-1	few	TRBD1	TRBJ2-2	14	TGTGCCACCAGTGATTGGGACAGCCCCGGGGAGCTGTTTTTT	CATSDWDSPGELFF
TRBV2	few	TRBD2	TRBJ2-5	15	TGTGCCAGCAGCCCTAGCGGGGGGAACGGGGAGACCCAGTACTTC	CASSPSGGNGETQYF
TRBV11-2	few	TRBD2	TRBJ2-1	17	TGTGCCAGCAGCTTAGGAGCGGGAGTGGGGGCCTACAATGAGCAGTTCTTC	CASSLGAGVGAYNEQFF
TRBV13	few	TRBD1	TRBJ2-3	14	TGTGCCAGCAGCACAGGACAGGGATTGAATACGCAGTATTTT	CASSTGQGLNTQYF
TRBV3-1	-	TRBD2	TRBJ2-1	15	TGTGCCAGCTCATTCACTAGCGGACCTTACAATGAGCAGTTCTTC	CASSFTSGPYNEQFF
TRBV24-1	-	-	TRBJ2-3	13	TGTGCCACCAGTGAGGGGTTGACAGATACGCAGTATTTT	CATSEGLTDTQYF
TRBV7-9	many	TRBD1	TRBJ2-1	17	TGTGCCAGCAGTATCACTTCGGGACAGGGATCCAACAATGAGCAGTTCTTC	CASSITSGQGSNNEQFF
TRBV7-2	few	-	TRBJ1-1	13	TGTGCCAGCAGCCCCTGGAGGAACACTGAAGCTTTCTTT	CASSPWRNTEAFF
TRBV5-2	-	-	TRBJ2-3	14	TGTGCCAGCGGCCCGGGACAGCACACAGATACGCAGTATTTT	CASGPGQHTDTQYF